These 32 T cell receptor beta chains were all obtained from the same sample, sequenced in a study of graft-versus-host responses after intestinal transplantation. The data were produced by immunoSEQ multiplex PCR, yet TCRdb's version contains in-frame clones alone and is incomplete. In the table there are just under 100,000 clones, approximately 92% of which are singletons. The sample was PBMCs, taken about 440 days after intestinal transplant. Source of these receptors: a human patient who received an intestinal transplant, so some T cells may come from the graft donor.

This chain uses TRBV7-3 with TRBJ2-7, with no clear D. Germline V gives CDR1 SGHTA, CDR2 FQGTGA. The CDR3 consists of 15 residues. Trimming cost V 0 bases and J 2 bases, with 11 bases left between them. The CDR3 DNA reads TGTGCCAGCAGCTTAACGGCAGGTGCTACCTACGAGCAGTACTTC. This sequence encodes CASSLTAGATYEQYF.

In nucleotides, the CDR3 is TGTGCCAGCAGTTCTGCTAGCGGGGGCTACACCGGGGAGCTGTTTTTT. It specifies CASSSASGGYTGELFF. The chain links TRBV2 to TRBJ2-2; 10 positions match TRBD2. Germline CDR1 SNHLY, CDR2 FYNNEI. After removal of 5 bases from V and 3 bases from J, the junction contained 6 bases not matched to a gene. This CDR3 comprises 16 residues.

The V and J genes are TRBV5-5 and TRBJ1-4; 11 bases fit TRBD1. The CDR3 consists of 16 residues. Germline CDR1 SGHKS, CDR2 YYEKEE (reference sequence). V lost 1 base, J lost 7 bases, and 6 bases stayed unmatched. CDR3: CASSLLFGTGGEKLFF. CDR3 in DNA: TGTGCCAGCAGCTTGTTGTTCGGGACAGGGGGTGAAAAACTGTTTTTT.

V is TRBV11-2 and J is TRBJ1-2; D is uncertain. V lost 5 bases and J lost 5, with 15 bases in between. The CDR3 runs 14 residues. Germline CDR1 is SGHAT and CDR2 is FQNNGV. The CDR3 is CASSLTGRSYGYTF. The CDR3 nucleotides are TGTGCCAGCAGCCTCACGGGAAGGAGTTATGGCTACACCTTC. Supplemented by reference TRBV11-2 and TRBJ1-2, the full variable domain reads EAGVAQSPRYKIIEKRQSVAFWCNPISGHATLYWYQQILGQGPKLLIQFQNNGVVDDSQLPKDRFSAERLKGVDSTLKIQPAKLEDSAVYLCASSLTGRSYGYTFGSGTRLTVV.

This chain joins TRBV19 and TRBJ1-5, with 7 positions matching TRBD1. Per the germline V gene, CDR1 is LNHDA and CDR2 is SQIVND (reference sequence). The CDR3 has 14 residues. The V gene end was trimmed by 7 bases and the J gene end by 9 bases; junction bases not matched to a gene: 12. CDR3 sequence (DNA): TGTGCCAGTACCGCAGGGGGAGGATCATGGCCCCAGCATTTT. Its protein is CASTAGGGSWPQHF.

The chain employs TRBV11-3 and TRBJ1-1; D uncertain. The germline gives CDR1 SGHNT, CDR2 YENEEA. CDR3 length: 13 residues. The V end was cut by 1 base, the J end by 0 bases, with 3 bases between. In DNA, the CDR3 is TGTGCCAGCAGCTTAGCTCTGAACACTGAAGCTTTCTTT. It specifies CASSLALNTEAFF.

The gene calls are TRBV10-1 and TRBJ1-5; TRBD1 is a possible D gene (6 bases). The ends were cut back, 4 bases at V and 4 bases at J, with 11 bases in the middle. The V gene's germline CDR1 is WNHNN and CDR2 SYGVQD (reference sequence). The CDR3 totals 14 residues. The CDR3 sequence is CASSGGGPNQPQHF. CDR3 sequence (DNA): TGCGCCAGCAGTGGAGGGGGGCCTAATCAGCCCCAGCATTTT.

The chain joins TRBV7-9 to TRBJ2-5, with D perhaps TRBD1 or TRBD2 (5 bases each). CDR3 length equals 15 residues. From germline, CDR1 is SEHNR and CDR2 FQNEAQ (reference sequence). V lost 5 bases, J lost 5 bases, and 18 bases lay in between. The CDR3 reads CASSGQRDVRETQYF. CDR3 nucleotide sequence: TGTGCCAGCAGCGGCCAACGGGACGTCAGGGAGACCCAGTACTTC. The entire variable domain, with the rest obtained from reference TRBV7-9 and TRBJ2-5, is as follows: DTGVSQNPRHKITKRGQNVTFRCDPISEHNRLYWYRQTLGQGPEFLTYFQNEAQLEKSRLLSDRFSAERPKGSFSTLEIQRTEQGDSAMYLCASSGQRDVRETQYFGPGTRLLVL.

In DNA, the CDR3 is TGTGCCAGAAGCTTATGTCTTCGCGACGCGACCTCTGGAAACACCATATATTTT. It translates to CARSLCLRDATSGNTIYF. This chain connects TRBV7-5 to TRBJ1-3. TRBV7-5 is an annotated pseudogene. The CDR3 totals 18 residues.

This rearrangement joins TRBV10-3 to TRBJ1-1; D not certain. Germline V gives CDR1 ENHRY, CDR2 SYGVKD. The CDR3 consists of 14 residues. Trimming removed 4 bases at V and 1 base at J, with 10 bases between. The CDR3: CAISAQGRNTEAFF. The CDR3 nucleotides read TGTGCCATCAGTGCCCAAGGGAGGAACACTGAAGCTTTCTTT.

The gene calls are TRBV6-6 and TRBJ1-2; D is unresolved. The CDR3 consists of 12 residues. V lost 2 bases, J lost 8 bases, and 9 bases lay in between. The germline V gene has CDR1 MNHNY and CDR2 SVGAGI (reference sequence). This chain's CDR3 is CASSYGRGGYTF. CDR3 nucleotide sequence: TGTGCCAGCAGTTACGGGCGTGGCGGCTACACCTTC.

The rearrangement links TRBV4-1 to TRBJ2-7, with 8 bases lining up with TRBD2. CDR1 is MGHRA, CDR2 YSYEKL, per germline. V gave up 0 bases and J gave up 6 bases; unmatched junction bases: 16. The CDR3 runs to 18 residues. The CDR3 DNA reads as TGCGCCAGCAGCCAAGATCGGGGGGGGGTCAGACGTTACGGCGAGCAGTACTTC. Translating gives CASSQDRGGVRRYGEQYF.

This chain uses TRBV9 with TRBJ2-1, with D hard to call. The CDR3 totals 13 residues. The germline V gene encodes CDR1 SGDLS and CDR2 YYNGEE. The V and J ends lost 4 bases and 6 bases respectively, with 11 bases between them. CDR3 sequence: CASSLQPANEQFF. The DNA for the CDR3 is TGTGCCAGCAGCCTCCAGCCGGCCAATGAGCAGTTCTTC.

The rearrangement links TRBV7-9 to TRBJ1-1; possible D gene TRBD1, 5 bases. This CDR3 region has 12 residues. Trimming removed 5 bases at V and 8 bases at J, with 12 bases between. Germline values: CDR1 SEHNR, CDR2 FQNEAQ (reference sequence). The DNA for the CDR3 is TGTGCCAGCAGCCCAAGACAGCCGGAAGCTTTCTTT. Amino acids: CASSPRQPEAFF.

CDR3: CASSQGGGGALRTQYF. CDR3 nucleotide sequence: TGCGCCAGCAGCCAAGGGGGCGGGGGGGCCTTGCGAACGCAGTATTTT. The chain carries TRBV4-1 and TRBJ2-3; 9 bases match TRBD2. CDR3 length: 16 amino acids. Germline values: CDR1 MGHRA, CDR2 YSYEKL. With 1 base clipped from V and 9 bases from J, the junction kept 11 bases outside the gene matches.

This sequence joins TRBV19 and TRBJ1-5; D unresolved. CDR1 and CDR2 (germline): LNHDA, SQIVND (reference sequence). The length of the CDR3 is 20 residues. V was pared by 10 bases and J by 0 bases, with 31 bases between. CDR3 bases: TGTGCCACCTCATTCGGGTCTGAGGCAGCCGACTTTTATAGCAATCAGCCCCAGCATTTT. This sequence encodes CATSFGSEAADFYSNQPQHF.

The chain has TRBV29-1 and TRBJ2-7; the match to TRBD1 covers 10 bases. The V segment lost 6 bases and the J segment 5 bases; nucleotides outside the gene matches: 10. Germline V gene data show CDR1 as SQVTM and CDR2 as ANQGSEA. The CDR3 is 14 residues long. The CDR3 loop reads CSVDPGTGVNEQYF. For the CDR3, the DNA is TGCAGCGTAGACCCGGGGACAGGGGTCAACGAGCAGTACTTC.

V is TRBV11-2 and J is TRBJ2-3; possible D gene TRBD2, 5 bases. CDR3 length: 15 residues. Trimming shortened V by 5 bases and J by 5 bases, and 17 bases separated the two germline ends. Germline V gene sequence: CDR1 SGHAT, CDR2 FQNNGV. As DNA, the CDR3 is TGTGCCAGCAGCCCGACGACTACTTTCGGAGATACGCAGTATTTT. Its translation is CASSPTTTFGDTQYF.

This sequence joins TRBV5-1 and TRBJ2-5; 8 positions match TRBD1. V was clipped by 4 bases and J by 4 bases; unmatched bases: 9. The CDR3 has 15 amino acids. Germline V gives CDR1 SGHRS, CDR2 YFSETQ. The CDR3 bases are TGCGCCAGCAGCCCCGAGACAGGGGTCGGAGAGACCCAGTACTTC. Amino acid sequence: CASSPETGVGETQYF.

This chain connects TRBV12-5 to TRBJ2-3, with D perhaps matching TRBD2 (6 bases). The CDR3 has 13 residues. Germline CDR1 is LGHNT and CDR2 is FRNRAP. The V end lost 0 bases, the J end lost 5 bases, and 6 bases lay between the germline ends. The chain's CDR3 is CASGLVGGDTQYF. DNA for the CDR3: TGTGCTAGTGGTTTGGTGGGGGGAGATACGCAGTATTTT.

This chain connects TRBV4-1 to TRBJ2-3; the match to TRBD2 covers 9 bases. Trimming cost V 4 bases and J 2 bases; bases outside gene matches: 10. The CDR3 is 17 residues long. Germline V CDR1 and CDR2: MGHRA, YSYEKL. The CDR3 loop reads CASSPRRAGGNTDTQYF. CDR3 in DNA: TGCGCCAGCAGCCCCCGACGAGCGGGGGGCAACACAGATACGCAGTATTTT.

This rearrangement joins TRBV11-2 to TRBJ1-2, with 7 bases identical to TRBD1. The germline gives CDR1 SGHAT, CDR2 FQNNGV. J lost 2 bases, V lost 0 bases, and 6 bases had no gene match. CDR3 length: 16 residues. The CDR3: CASSLEIGTANYGYTF. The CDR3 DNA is TGTGCCAGCAGCTTAGAAATAGGGACAGCAAACTATGGCTACACCTTC.

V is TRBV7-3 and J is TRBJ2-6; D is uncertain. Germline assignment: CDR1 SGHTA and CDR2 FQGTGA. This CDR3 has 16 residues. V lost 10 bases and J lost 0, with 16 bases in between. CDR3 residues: CAKPQGLLSGANVLTF. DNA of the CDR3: TGTGCCAAACCCCAAGGGCTCCTCTCTGGGGCCAACGTCCTGACTTTC.

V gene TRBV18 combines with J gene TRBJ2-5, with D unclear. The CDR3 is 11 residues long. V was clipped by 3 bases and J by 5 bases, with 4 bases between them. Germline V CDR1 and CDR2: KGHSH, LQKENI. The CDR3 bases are TGTGCCAGCTCACCTCGCGAGACCCAGTACTTC. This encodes CASSPRETQYF.

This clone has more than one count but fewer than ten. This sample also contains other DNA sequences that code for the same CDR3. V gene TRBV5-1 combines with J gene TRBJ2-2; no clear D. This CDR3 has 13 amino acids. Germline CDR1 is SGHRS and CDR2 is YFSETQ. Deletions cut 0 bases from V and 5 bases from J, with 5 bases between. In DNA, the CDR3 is TGCGCCAGCAGCTTGGGAGGAACCGGGGAGCTGTTTTTT. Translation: CASSLGGTGELFF.

CDR3 DNA: TGTGCCAGCAGTTATTTTCTTAGGGCAGGGAGTTATGGCTACACCTTC. As protein: CASSYFLRAGSYGYTF. The chain recombines TRBV6-8 with TRBJ1-2; weak D call: TRBD1 (5 bases). Trimming shortened V by 3 bases and J by 5 bases, and 19 bases separated the two germline ends. The length of the CDR3 is 16 residues. Germline V lookup: CDR1 MNHGY, CDR2 SAAAGT.

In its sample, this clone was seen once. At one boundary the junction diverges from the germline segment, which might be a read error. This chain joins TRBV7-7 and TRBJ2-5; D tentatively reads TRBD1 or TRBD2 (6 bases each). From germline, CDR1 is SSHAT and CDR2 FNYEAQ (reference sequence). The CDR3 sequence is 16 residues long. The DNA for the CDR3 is TGTGCTAGCAGCCCCGGGTGGGGGGCCCGGCAAGAGACCCAGTACTTC. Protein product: CASSPGWGARQETQYF.

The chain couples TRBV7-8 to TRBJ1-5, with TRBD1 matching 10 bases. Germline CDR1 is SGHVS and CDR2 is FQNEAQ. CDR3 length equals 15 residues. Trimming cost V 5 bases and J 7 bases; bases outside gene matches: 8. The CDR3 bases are TGTGCCAGCAGCCCCCGGGACAGGGGTGTACAGCCCCAGCATTTT. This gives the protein CASSPRDRGVQPQHF.

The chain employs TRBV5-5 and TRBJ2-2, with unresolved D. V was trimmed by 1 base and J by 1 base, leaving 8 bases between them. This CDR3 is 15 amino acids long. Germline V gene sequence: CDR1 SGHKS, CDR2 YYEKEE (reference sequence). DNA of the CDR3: TGTGCCAGCAGCTTGTTGGGGTGGAACACCGGGGAGCTGTTTTTT. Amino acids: CASSLLGWNTGELFF.

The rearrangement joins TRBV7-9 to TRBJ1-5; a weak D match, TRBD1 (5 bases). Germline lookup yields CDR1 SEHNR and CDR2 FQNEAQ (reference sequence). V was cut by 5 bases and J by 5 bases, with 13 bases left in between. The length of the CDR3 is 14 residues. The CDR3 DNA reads TGTGCCAGCAGCCTGGGGCAGGGATATCAGCCCCAGCATTTT. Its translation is CASSLGQGYQPQHF.

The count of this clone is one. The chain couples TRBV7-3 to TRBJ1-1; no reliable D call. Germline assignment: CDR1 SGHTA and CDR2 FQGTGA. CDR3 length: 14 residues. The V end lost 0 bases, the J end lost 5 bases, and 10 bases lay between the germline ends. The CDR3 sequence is CASSLTGRETEAFF. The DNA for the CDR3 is TGTGCCAGCAGCTTAACGGGGAGGGAAACTGAAGCTTTCTTT.

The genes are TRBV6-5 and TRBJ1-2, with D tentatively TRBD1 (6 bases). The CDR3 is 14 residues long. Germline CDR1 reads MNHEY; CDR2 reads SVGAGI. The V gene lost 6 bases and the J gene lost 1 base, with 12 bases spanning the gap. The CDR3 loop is CASRDTGLNYGYTF. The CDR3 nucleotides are TGTGCCAGCAGGGATACAGGGCTTAACTATGGCTACACCTTC.